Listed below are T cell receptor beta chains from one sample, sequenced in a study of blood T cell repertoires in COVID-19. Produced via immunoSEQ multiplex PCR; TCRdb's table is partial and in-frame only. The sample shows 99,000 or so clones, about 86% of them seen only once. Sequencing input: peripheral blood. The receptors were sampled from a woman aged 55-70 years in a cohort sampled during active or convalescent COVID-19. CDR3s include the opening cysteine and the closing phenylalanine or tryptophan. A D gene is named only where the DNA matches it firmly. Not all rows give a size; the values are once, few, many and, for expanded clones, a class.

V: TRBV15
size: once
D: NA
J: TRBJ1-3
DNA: TGTGCCACCAGCCTCACTCAGGGTGGAAACACCATATATTTT
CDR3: CATSLTQGGNTIYF

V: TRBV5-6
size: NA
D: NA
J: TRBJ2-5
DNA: TGTGCCAGCAGCTTCTTTAAAGGCGGGACTGGCCAAGAGACCCAGTACTTC
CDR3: CASSFFKGGTGQETQYF

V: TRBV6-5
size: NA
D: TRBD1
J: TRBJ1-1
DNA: TGTGCCAGCAGTTTCCGTACGGGACAGGGGAACACTGAAGCTTTCTTT
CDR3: CASSFRTGQGNTEAFF

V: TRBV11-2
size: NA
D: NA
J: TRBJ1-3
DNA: TGTGCCAGCAGCGGTAATCGGGGTGGAAACACCATATATTTT
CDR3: CASSGNRGGNTIYF

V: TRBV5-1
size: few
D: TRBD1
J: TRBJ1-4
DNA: TGCGCCAGCAGCCCACTCACAGGGGCGGGTGAAAAACTGTTTTTT
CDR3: CASSPLTGAGEKLFF

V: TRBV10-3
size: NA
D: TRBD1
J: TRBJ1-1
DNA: TGTGCCATCAGAGGGACAGGGGGCGGGACTGAAGCTTTCTTT
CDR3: CAIRGTGGGTEAFF

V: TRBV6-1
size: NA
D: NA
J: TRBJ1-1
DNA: TGTGCCAGCAGTGAAGACAGGGTGAACACTGAAGCTTTCTTT
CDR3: CASSEDRVNTEAFF

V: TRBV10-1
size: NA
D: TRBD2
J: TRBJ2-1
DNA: TGCGCCAGCAGTGACCCCGGGGGGGCGGGAACCTACAATGAGCAGTTCTTC
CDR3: CASSDPGGAGTYNEQFF

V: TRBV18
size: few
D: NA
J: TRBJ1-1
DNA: TGTGCCAGCTCATCTGCCCGGGGAGGGGGCACTGAAGCTTTCTTT
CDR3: CASSSARGGGTEAFF

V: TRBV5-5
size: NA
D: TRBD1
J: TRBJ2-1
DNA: TGTGCCAGCAGCCTACCTAGGACAGGGGGTTTCGCGAATGAGCAGTTCTTC
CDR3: CASSLPRTGGFANEQFF

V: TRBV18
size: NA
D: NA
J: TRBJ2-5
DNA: TGTGCCAGCTCACCTTCGGGACTTTACGGGGAGACCCAGTACTTC
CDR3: CASSPSGLYGETQYF

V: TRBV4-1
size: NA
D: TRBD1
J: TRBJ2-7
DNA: TGCGCCAGCAGCCCTACAGGGGGAGCTTACGAGCAGTACTTC
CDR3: CASSPTGGAYEQYF